The TCR beta chain under discussion was sequenced for a study of T cells in localized non-small cell lung cancer. Findings and limits, study-wide: Heterogeneity remains possible, as sequencing covered one tumor region only. T cell clonality was highest in uninvolved adjacent lung, above tumor.

The CDR3 length is 13 residues. Deletions cut 10 bases from V and 2 bases from J, with 14 bases between. Germline assignment: CDR1 MDHEN and CDR2 SYDVKM. Sequenced by immunoSEQ multiplex PCR; TCRdb stores in-frame clones only, minus some. This table has 35,000 to 50,000 clones, around 79% appearing once. In the case of this clone: No antigen is known for it.

This clonotype was sampled from a woman aged 35-75 years with stage II squamous cell lung carcinoma. Sample: PBMCs, taken before any cancer treatment. The rearrangement joins TRBV28 to TRBJ1-2; no clear D. The CDR3 protein is CATLRHINYGYTF. In DNA, the CDR3 is TGTGCCACCCTGAGGCATATCAACTATGGCTACACCTTC.